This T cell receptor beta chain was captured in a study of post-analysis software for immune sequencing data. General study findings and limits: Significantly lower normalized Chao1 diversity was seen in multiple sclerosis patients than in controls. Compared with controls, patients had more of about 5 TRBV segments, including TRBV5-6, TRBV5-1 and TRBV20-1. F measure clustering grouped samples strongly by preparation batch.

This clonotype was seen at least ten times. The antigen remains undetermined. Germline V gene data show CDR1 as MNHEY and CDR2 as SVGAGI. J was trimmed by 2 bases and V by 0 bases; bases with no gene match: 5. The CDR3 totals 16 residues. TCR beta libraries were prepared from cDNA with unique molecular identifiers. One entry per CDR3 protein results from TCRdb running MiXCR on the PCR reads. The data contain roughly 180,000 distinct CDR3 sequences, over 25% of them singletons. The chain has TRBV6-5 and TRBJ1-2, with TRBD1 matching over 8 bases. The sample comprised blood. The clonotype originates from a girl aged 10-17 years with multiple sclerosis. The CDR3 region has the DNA TGTGCCAGCAGTTACTCTGGGACAGGTCGGAACTATGGCTACACCTTC. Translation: CASSYSGTGRNYGYTF.